The 18 T cell receptor beta chains presented below share a single source sample, sequenced in a study of cytomegalovirus exposure and HLA in healthy donors (TCRdb year 2017). Receptors were amplified or captured by the immunoSEQ multiplex PCR assay. TCRdb mirrors the immuneACCESS table, restricted to in-frame sequences. Some clones are absent from its copies; in checked studies, under half trace to an unresolved V gene, and the reason for the others is unknown. This sample has under 85,000 clones in its table, and around 94% of those were observed once. The top ten clones comprise approximately 3.6% of the sample. Input material: PBMCs. Source of these receptors: a woman in her late teens or twenties in good health and CMV-seropositive.

The V call is TRBV28, the J call TRBJ1-1; 7 bases align to TRBD1. J lost 4 bases, V lost 8 bases, and 7 bases had no gene match. Germline V gene data show CDR1 as MDHEN and CDR2 as SYDVKM. The CDR3 consists of 13 residues. CDR3: CASVITGATEAFF. CDR3 coding DNA: TGTGCCAGCGTTATCACAGGGGCCACTGAAGCTTTCTTT.

The genes are TRBV10-3 and TRBJ2-3, with 9 bases aligning to TRBD1. V shed 10 bases, J shed 6 bases, and the junction held 20 bases outside the gene matches. Germline CDR1 ENHRY, CDR2 SYGVKD. The length of the CDR3 is 17 residues. This CDR3 reads CATDPLSLGQGTDTQYF. The CDR3 DNA follows: TGTGCCACCGACCCCCTTAGTCTAGGACAGGGGACGGATACGCAGTATTTT.

This clone has a single count. The rearrangement links TRBV19 to TRBJ1-2; TRBD1 might be the D (6 bases). The V and J ends lost 1 base and 2 bases respectively, with 8 bases between them. The germline gives CDR1 LNHDA, CDR2 SQIVND (reference sequence). This CDR3 comprises 14 residues. The chain's CDR3 is CASSIVTGNYGYTF. As DNA, the CDR3 is TGTGCCAGTAGTATAGTTACAGGGAACTATGGCTACACCTTC.

The V call is TRBV6-6, the J call TRBJ1-3; D gene unclear. In germline, CDR1 is MNHNY, CDR2 SVGAGI (reference sequence). The CDR3 totals 13 residues. The ends were cut back, 8 bases at V and 2 bases at J, with 10 bases in the middle. The CDR3 loop is CASLAGPGNTIYF. CDR3 DNA sequence: TGTGCCAGCCTAGCAGGCCCTGGAAACACCATATATTTT.

The genes are TRBV4-1 and TRBJ2-4, with 10 bases fitting TRBD1. Germline V gene sequence: CDR1 MGHRA, CDR2 YSYEKL. CDR3 length: 18 amino acids. V lost 0 bases, J lost 1 base, and 6 bases stayed unmatched. The CDR3 reads CASSQEGRTGGAKNIQYF. CDR3 coding DNA: TGCGCCAGCAGCCAAGAGGGCCGGACAGGGGGGGCCAAAAACATTCAGTACTTC.

The rearrangement uses TRBV4-3 and TRBJ2-1, with D perhaps TRBD2 (5 bases). Germline V gives CDR1 LGHNA, CDR2 YSLEER. Between the trimmed V and J ends, which lost 3 bases and 6 bases, there was a span of 21 bases. This CDR3 has 17 amino acids. CDR3 nucleotides: TGCGCCAGCAGCCAGGCGCCCGCGCGGGTACTTGGCAATGAGCAGTTCTTC. This sequence encodes CASSQAPARVLGNEQFF.

This chain joins TRBV19 and TRBJ1-5, with 8 bases that match TRBD1. V gave up 4 bases and J gave up 7 bases; unmatched junction bases: 6. This CDR3 has 14 residues. CDR1 and CDR2 from the germline V gene are LNHDA and SQIVND (reference sequence). CDR3 protein: CASSTMTGAQPQHF. The CDR3 DNA is TGTGCCAGTAGTACTATGACAGGGGCCCAGCCCCAGCATTTT.

The chain links TRBV7-8 to TRBJ1-5; possibly TRBD1 for D (6 bases). CDR3 size: 14 residues. The V end was cut by 1 base, the J end by 5 bases, with 9 bases between. CDR1 is SGHVS and CDR2 is FQNEAQ in the germline V gene. The DNA of the CDR3 is TGTGCCAGCAGCTTAGGAGGGGGGGATCAGCCCCAGCATTTT. As protein: CASSLGGGDQPQHF.

This chain connects TRBV7-2 to TRBJ2-5; weak D call: TRBD2 (6 bases). The V gene lost 2 bases and the J gene lost 2 bases, with 9 bases spanning the gap. Germline CDR1 is SGHTA and CDR2 is FQGNSA. The CDR3 runs to 14 residues. CDR3 sequence reads: CASSLIAGQETQYF. The CDR3 nucleotides are TGTGCCAGCAGCTTAATTGCGGGACAAGAGACCCAGTACTTC. Full variable domain (rest looked up from reference TRBV7-2 and TRBJ2-5): GAGVSQSPSNKVTEKGKDVELRCDPISGHTALYWYRQSLGQGLEFLIYFQGNSAPDKSGLPSDRFSAERTGGSVSTLTIQRTQQEDSAVYLCASSLIAGQETQYFGPGTRLLVL.

This clone was recorded once. V and J are TRBV27 and TRBJ2-7, with TRBD2 matching over 8 bases. The V segment lost 0 bases and the J segment 0 bases; nucleotides outside the gene matches: 10. Germline assignment: CDR1 MNHEY and CDR2 SMNVEV (reference sequence). There are 18 residues in the CDR3. In DNA, the CDR3 is TGTGCCAGCAGTTTATCTGGATTCGCGGGAGGAGACTCCTACGAGCAGTACTTC. It yields the protein CASSLSGFAGGDSYEQYF.

The rearrangement joins TRBV7-2 to TRBJ2-5; 7 bases fit TRBD2. The V gene end was trimmed by 1 base and the J gene end by 1 base; junction bases not matched to a gene: 6. Germline V lookup: CDR1 SGHTA, CDR2 FQGNSA. The CDR3 is 16 residues long. CDR3 loop: CASSLDVRGGQETQYF. In nucleotides, the CDR3 is TGTGCCAGCAGCTTAGACGTTCGCGGGGGCCAAGAGACCCAGTACTTC.

The V and J genes are TRBV4-3 and TRBJ2-1; TRBD1 matches 7 bases. This CDR3 has 16 amino acids. Per the germline V gene, CDR1 is LGHNA and CDR2 is YSLEER. Germline trimming cut 0 bases from V and 5 bases from J; bases unmatched to any gene: 7. CDR3 DNA: TGCGCCAGCAGCCAAGATGCAGGGGGAATGGACAATGAGCAGTTCTTC. Translating gives CASSQDAGGMDNEQFF.

The rearrangement joins TRBV30 to TRBJ2-1; 7 nucleotides agree with TRBD2. The CDR3 is 13 amino acids. V was clipped by 3 bases and J by 4 bases; unmatched bases: 3. The V gene's germline CDR1 is GTSNPN and CDR2 SVGIG (reference sequence). The DNA of the CDR3 is TGTGCCTGGAGAGGGCGGGGGTACAATGAGCAGTTCTTC. Translated, it gives CAWRGRGYNEQFF. Supplemented by reference TRBV30 and TRBJ2-1, the full variable domain reads SQTIHQWPATLVQPVGSPLSLECTVEGTSNPNLYWYRQAAGRGLQLLFYSVGIGQISSEVPQNLSASRPQDRQFILSSKKLLLSDSGFYLCAWRGRGYNEQFFGPGTRLTVL.

The chain links TRBV7-9 to TRBJ1-4; 9 bases are shared with TRBD1. V dropped 8 bases and J dropped 7; count of bases not matched to a gene: 5. CDR1 and CDR2 from the germline V gene are SEHNR and FQNEAQ (reference sequence). The CDR3 runs to 13 residues. The CDR3 DNA reads as TGTGCCAGCGGTCGACAGGGGGGTGAAAAACTGTTTTTT. Protein sequence: CASGRQGGEKLFF.

The rearrangement links TRBV2 to TRBJ2-3; TRBD2 aligns across 9 bases. This CDR3 contains 14 residues. J lost 1 base, V lost 5 bases, and 1 base had no gene match. From germline, CDR1 is SNHLY and CDR2 FYNNEI. CDR3 DNA sequence: TGTGCCAGCAGTCCTAGCGGGGGCACAGATACGCAGTATTTT. Residues: CASSPSGGTDTQYF.

The gene calls are TRBV7-2 and TRBJ1-3; D remains ambiguous. V was shortened by 3 bases and J by 4 bases, with 4 bases between the two germline ends. Germline V gene data show CDR1 as SGHTA and CDR2 as FQGNSA. The CDR3 length is 12 residues. The CDR3 nucleotides are TGTGCCAGCAGCTTTTCAGGAAACACCATATATTTT. Translation: CASSFSGNTIYF.

The chain is built from TRBV29-1 and TRBJ1-2; TRBD1 is a possible D gene (5 bases). CDR1 and CDR2 from the germline V gene are SQVTM and ANQGSEA. This CDR3 region has 11 residues. Trimming pared 3 bases from V and 7 bases from J, leaving 9 bases between. CDR3 DNA: TGCAGCGTTGAGGAGGGGCGTGGCTACACCTTC. Translation gives CSVEEGRGYTF.

This clone was seen only a few times. This chain uses TRBV7-2 with TRBJ2-1, with D perhaps matching TRBD1 (6 bases). The V gene's germline CDR1 is SGHTA and CDR2 FQGNSA. V was trimmed by 0 bases and J by 4 bases, leaving 10 bases between them. The CDR3 extends over 15 amino acids. The CDR3 protein is CASSLASGAYNEQFF. CDR3 nucleotide sequence: TGTGCCAGCAGCTTAGCATCAGGGGCGTACAATGAGCAGTTCTTC.